These 19 T cell receptor beta chains were all obtained from the same sample, sequenced in a study of siplizumab effects on memory and regulatory T cells. TCRdb's table, derived via immunoSEQ multiplex PCR, lists solely in-frame clones and lacks some. This table holds about 87,000 clones, 85% to 90% found once. The material sequenced was CD4+ T cells sorted from blood. These receptors all stem from a human donor in good health.

This clone showed up just a few times. The chain uses TRBV30 and TRBJ1-2, with unresolved D. Trimming took 3 bases from V and 5 from J, leaving 10 bases between them. The CDR3 is made up of 12 amino acids. Germline V CDR1 and CDR2: GTSNPN, SVGIG (reference sequence). The CDR3 is CAWSRSGYGYTF. The CDR3 region has the DNA TGTGCCTGGAGCCGTTCTGGGTATGGCTACACCTTC.

Here the CDR3 reads CASRGTGPTQPQHF. The DNA of the CDR3 is TGTGCCAGCAGGGGGACAGGACCCACGCAGCCCCAGCATTTT. The chain couples TRBV2 to TRBJ1-5, with 8 bases aligning to TRBD1. The J segment lost 7 bases and the V segment lost 6 bases, leaving 8 bases of the junction unmatched. This CDR3 region has 14 residues. Germline V CDR1 and CDR2: SNHLY, FYNNEI.

The chain couples TRBV30 to TRBJ2-5; TRBD2 matches at 7 bases. V was pared by 0 bases and J by 0 bases, with 1 base of the junction left unmatched. The CDR3 spans 14 residues. Germline CDR1 is GTSNPN and CDR2 is SVGIG (reference sequence). CDR3: CAWSVGGNQETQYF. The CDR3 nucleotides are TGTGCCTGGAGTGTCGGGGGGAACCAAGAGACCCAGTACTTC. Filled out from reference TRBV30 and TRBJ2-5, the complete variable domain reads SQTIHQWPATLVQPVGSPLSLECTVEGTSNPNLYWYRQAAGRGLQLLFYSVGIGQISSEVPQNLSASRPQDRQFILSSKKLLLSDSGFYLCAWSVGGNQETQYFGPGTRLLVL.

This rearrangement joins TRBV10-1 to TRBJ2-7; D is undetermined. The CDR3 is 13 amino acids. V lost 4 bases and J 3 bases, leaving 10 bases between the germline ends. From germline, CDR1 is WNHNN and CDR2 SYGVQD (reference sequence). Written as DNA, the CDR3 is TGCGCCAGCAGTGCGGCAGGCTTCTACGAGCAGTACTTC. Amino acids: CASSAAGFYEQYF.

V usage is TRBV27 and J usage is TRBJ2-5; D is unclear. This CDR3 contains 13 residues. Germline V gene data show CDR1 as MNHEY and CDR2 as SMNVEV (reference sequence). V gave up 7 bases and J gave up 7 bases, with 16 bases separating them. The CDR3: CASTPPGSGTQYF. The CDR3 DNA sequence: TGTGCCAGCACCCCGCCGGGCTCGGGGACCCAGTACTTC.

In DNA form, the CDR3 reads TGTGCCAGTAGTTCCCTTCCGGGAGGGAATCCCGAAGCTTTCTTT. It translates to CASSSLPGGNPEAFF. This chain uses TRBV19 with TRBJ1-1, with D unclear. Trimming cost V 5 bases and J 8 bases, with 21 bases left between them. The V gene's germline CDR1 is LNHDA and CDR2 SQIVND (reference sequence). This CDR3 has 15 amino acids.

This clone has a single count. The chain links TRBV19 to TRBJ2-4; D perhaps matches TRBD1 (5 bases). Germline-derived CDR1 and CDR2 are LNHDA and SQIVND (reference sequence). Trimming took 5 bases from V and 9 from J, leaving 14 bases between them. The CDR3 covers 13 residues. The CDR3 DNA reads as TGTGCCAGTAGTCTGATCAGGGATAGCATTCAGTACTTC. Its protein is CASSLIRDSIQYF.

The V call is TRBV21-1, the J call TRBJ1-1. TRBV21-1 is annotated as a pseudogene. The CDR3 has 15 amino acids. The DNA for the CDR3 is TGTGCCAGCAGCCATATCGGGGCCCGGGACACTGAAGCTTTCTTT. Translation gives CASSHIGARDTEAFF.

This rearrangement joins TRBV30 to TRBJ2-5; D may be TRBD2 (6 bases). CDR3 length: 15 residues. Trimming pared 3 bases from V and 2 bases from J, leaving 16 bases between. Germline V gives CDR1 GTSNPN, CDR2 SVGIG (reference sequence). The CDR3 nucleotides are TGTGCCTGGAGAGCGGGCTTTTCCTCACAAGAGACCCAGTACTTC. This sequence encodes CAWRAGFSSQETQYF.

The chain employs TRBV4-2 and TRBJ2-1, with a weak D call TRBD1 (6 bases). Germline V gene sequence: CDR1 LGHNA, CDR2 YNFKEQ. V was clipped by 0 bases and J by 0 bases, with 12 bases between them. This CDR3 is built from 17 residues. CDR3 sequence: CASSQEGGQSSYNEQFF. In nucleotides, the CDR3 is TGTGCCAGCAGCCAAGAGGGCGGACAGAGCTCCTACAATGAGCAGTTCTTC.

The V call is TRBV5-5, the J call TRBJ2-5; D unclear. The CDR3 totals 14 residues. V dropped 2 bases and J dropped 5 bases, with 13 bases sitting between them. Germline-derived CDR1 and CDR2 are SGHKS and YYEKEE (reference sequence). The CDR3 bases are TGTGCCAGCAGCTTCGCTAGGTTCGGTGAGACCCAGTACTTC. Protein product: CASSFARFGETQYF.

There are a few counts of this clone. V usage is TRBV6-4 and J usage is TRBJ1-2; D possibly corresponds to TRBD1 (5 bases). Germline V lookup: CDR1 MRHNA, CDR2 SNTAGT. With 0 bases removed from V and 7 bases from J, the gap between germline ends came to 9 bases. The CDR3 has 13 residues. The CDR3 region is CASSDSKRGGYTF. The CDR3 DNA is TGTGCCAGCAGTGACTCGAAAAGGGGTGGCTACACCTTC.

The chain uses TRBV20-1 and TRBJ2-5; D is unresolved. From germline, CDR1 is DFQATT and CDR2 SNEGSKA (reference sequence). V lost 3 bases to trimming and J lost 5 bases, with 7 bases between them. This CDR3 spans 11 amino acids. CDR3 bases: TGCAGTGCTAGTATTCGCGAGACCCAGTACTTC. It translates to CSASIRETQYF.

The J gene is TRBJ1-5, the V gene TRBV15, with TRBD1 matching 7 bases. The V gene's germline CDR1 is LNHNV and CDR2 YYDKDF (reference sequence). The CDR3 consists of 16 residues. Trimming took 3 bases from V and 4 from J; bases not matched to a gene: 9. The CDR3 sequence: CATSSRTGLGNQPQHF. The DNA of the CDR3 is TGTGCCACCAGCAGCCGGACAGGCCTGGGGAATCAGCCCCAGCATTTT.

The chain couples TRBV11-3 to TRBJ2-2, with a possible D match to TRBD1 (5 bases). The CDR3 spans 17 residues. V dropped 0 bases and J dropped 4 bases, with 15 bases sitting between them. CDR1 SGHNT and CDR2 YENEEA come from the germline V gene. The CDR3 sequence: CASSLDSRARSTGELFF. The CDR3 bases are TGTGCCAGCAGCTTAGACTCCAGGGCCCGAAGCACCGGGGAGCTGTTTTTT.

This rearrangement joins TRBV20-1 to TRBJ2-2; D is ambiguous. Germline V gene sequence: CDR1 DFQATT, CDR2 SNEGSKA (reference sequence). The CDR3 consists of 11 residues. The V gene lost 4 bases and the J gene lost 5 bases, with 5 bases spanning the gap. Written as DNA, the CDR3 is TGCAGTGCTAATCAGACCGGGGAGCTGTTTTTT. Translating it yields CSANQTGELFF.

A few counts support this clone. The V and J genes are TRBV29-1 and TRBJ1-1; 8 nucleotides line up with TRBD1. The CDR3 runs 12 residues. In germline, CDR1 is SQVTM, CDR2 ANQGSEA. V lost 6 bases and J lost 5; bases outside the gene matches: 5. The CDR3 bases are TGCAGCGTCGACAGGGGATTAACTGAAGCTTTCTTT. It codes for CSVDRGLTEAFF.

The chain employs TRBV5-1 and TRBJ1-3; D remains ambiguous. Trimming stripped 0 bases from V and 7 bases from J, with 5 bases between. Germline V CDR1 and CDR2: SGHRS, YFSETQ. The CDR3 runs to 12 residues. The CDR3 reads CASSLDRNTIYF. DNA of the CDR3: TGCGCCAGCAGCTTGGATAGGAACACCATATATTTT.

The rearrangement links TRBV7-2 to TRBJ2-5, with 10 bases that match TRBD1. The CDR3 runs 15 residues. The V gene end was trimmed by 5 bases and the J gene end by 5 bases; junction bases not matched to a gene: 8. Germline CDR1 reads SGHTA; CDR2 reads FQGNSA. CDR3 amino acids: CASSTQTGGAETQYF. For the CDR3, the DNA is TGTGCCAGCAGCACCCAGACAGGGGGCGCGGAGACCCAGTACTTC.